This note documents a single TCR beta chain sequence. Its antigen is undetermined. This specimen comes from a study of cytomegalovirus exposure and HLA in healthy donors. Findings of the study overall: A later analysis reported that several of the most significant clusters appeared to be linked to common viral pathogens, among them Epstein-Barr virus. Cytomegalovirus association was listed for about 180 TCR beta chains.

PCR involved 60 Vbeta and 13 Jbeta primers. The method was immunoSEQ multiplex PCR; TCRdb's version includes in-frame clones alone and lacks a portion of them. The data show tens of thousands of clones, around 66% seen once. The CDR3 runs to 16 residues. CDR1 SGHTA and CDR2 FQGNSA come from the germline V gene. Unmatched junction bases numbered 1, after V lost 0 bases and J lost 2 bases. The gene calls are TRBV7-2 and TRBJ2-6; 7 bases line up with TRBD2. This receptor was taken from a male donor in good health and CMV-seropositive. Sample: PBMCs. The CDR3 bases are TGTGCCAGCAGCTTAGCAGGGAGGGCTGGGGCCAACGTCCTGACTTTC. Translated, it gives CASSLAGRAGANVLTF.